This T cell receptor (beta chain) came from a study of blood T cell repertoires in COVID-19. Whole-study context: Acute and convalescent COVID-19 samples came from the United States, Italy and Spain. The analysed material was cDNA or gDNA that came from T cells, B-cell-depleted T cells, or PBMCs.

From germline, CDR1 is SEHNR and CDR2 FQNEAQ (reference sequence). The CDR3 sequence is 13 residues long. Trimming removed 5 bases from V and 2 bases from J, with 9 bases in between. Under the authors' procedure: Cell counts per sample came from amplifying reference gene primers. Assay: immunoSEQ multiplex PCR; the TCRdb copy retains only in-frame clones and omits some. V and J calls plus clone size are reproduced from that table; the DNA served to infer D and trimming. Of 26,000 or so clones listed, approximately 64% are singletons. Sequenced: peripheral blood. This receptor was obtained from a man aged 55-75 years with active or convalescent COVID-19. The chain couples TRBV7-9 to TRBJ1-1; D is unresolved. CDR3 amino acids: CASSRGRNTEAFF. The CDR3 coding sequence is TGTGCCAGCAGCCGAGGGCGTAACACTGAAGCTTTCTTT.